Reported below is one T cell receptor beta chain. The antigen remains undetermined. The data are from a study of T cells after posttransplantation cyclophosphamide. Treatment was busulfan-fludarabine conditioning, a marrow graft, and cyclophosphamide on days +3 and +4. Trimming stripped 1 base from V and 2 bases from J, with 14 bases between. Germline lookup yields CDR1 SEHNR and CDR2 FQNEAQ (reference sequence). The CDR3 has 17 amino acids. The study's findings and limits: Blood and skin or GI T cell repertoires showed limited TRB overlap. Recipient CMV seropositivity and CMV reactivation strongly tracked TRB clonality.

Repertoires were generated with immunoSEQ multiplex PCR, while TCRdb's copy carries only in-frame clones and drops some. The sample records approximately 17,000 clones, roughly four fifths being singletons. The J gene is TRBJ2-2, the V gene TRBV7-9; no clear D gene. The sequences come from CD8+ T cells sorted from PBMCs, collected around 2,000 days after a stem cell transplant with posttransplant cyclophosphamide. This clonotype originated in a female patient in her forties or fifties who received an allogeneic stem cell transplant from a related donor, was CMV-positive, and had no GVHD. Certain T cells may be donor cells from the graft. The CDR3 here is CASSLGQGYPNTGELFF. CDR3 nucleotides: TGTGCCAGCAGCTTAGGACAAGGCTACCCAAACACCGGGGAGCTGTTTTTT.